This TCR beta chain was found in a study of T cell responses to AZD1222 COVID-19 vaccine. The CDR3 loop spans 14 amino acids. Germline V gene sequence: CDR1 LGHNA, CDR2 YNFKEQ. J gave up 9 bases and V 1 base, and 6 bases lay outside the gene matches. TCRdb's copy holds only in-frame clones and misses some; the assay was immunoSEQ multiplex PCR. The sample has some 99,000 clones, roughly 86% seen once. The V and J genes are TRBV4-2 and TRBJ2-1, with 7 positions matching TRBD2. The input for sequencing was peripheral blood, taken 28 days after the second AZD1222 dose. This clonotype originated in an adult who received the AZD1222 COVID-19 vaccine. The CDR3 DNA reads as TGTGCCAGCAGCCAAGGGCGGGAGCAGGGTGAGCAGTTCTTC. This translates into CASSQGREQGEQFF.